Here is one T cell receptor (beta chain) with its context. Specified time point: newly diagnosed GD, antithyroid drugs for less than 3 months. PBMC RNA was the source of the TCR library. Patients were enrolled at an endocrinology department in Xi'an, China. Nine milliliters of peripheral blood were taken and placed in EDTA tubes. This specimen belongs to a study of regulatory T cells in long-lasting Graves disease. Arm-PCR of CDR3 regions and iRepertoire HTBI primers were the basis on which TCR beta libraries were built. TCRdb ran MiXCR on the multiplex PCR reads and lists one entry per CDR3 protein. This table holds roughly 560,000 distinct CDR3 sequences, 15% to 20% found once. Germline V CDR1 and CDR2: SNHLY, FYNNEI. V shed 6 bases, J shed 4 bases, and the junction held 6 bases outside the gene matches. This CDR3 is 14 amino acids long. This same sample was also part of a study on T cells in Graves' hyperthyroidism and ophthalmopathy. That paper notes: A first-round RT-PCR of the TCR CDR3 used the HTBI primer set.

The sample consisted of peripheral blood mononuclear cells (PBMCs), taken at new diagnosis, from a patient treated with antithyroid drugs. This clonotype was sampled from a woman aged 35-60 years with Graves disease. The chain has TRBV2 and TRBJ1-3, with 7 bases aligning to TRBD1. In nucleotides, the CDR3 is TGTGCCAGCAGGTCGACAGGGATGGGAAACACCATATATTTT. Protein sequence: CASRSTGMGNTIYF.